Listed below are T cell receptor beta chains from one sample, sequenced in a study of blood T cell repertoires in COVID-19. Profiled with immunoSEQ multiplex PCR; TCRdb holds only in-frame clones, not every one. The sample lists approximately 100,000 clones, roughly 90% occurring once. Sample: peripheral blood. The source of these receptors is a human donor with acute or convalescent COVID-19. The donor label of this sample is uncertain. CDR3s include the opening cysteine and the closing phenylalanine or tryptophan. Each record gives: CDR3 DNA, CDR3 protein, clone size, D gene, V gene, J gene. The D gene is left open where the match is weak. Clone size is not always given. Where it is, it says once, few, many or a class for expanded clones.

TGTGCCAGCAGCGTATTCCCAGGGGAAGGCCACGAGCAGTACTTC	CASSVFPGEGHEQYF	NA	NA	TRBV9	TRBJ2-7
TGCGCCAGCAGCCAGCAAACTAGCGGGAGATACGAGCAGTACTTC	CASSQQTSGRYEQYF	few	TRBD2	TRBV4-3	TRBJ2-7
TGTGCCAGCAGCCCAGGACAGATAGAGACCCAGTACTTC	CASSPGQIETQYF	NA	NA	TRBV6-5	TRBJ2-5
TGTGCCAGCAGTCCTCCGAGGTGGGGCCTGTATGGCTACACCTTC	CASSPPRWGLYGYTF	NA	NA	TRBV28	TRBJ1-2
TGTGCCAGCAGCTTCCCAGGTAGCGGGACCTACGAGCAGTACTTC	CASSFPGSGTYEQYF	NA	TRBD2	TRBV7-8	TRBJ2-7
TGTGCCAGCAGGCCGGGGGGGCCCCCTGGGGCCAACGTCCTGACTTTC	CASRPGGPPGANVLTF	NA	TRBD2	TRBV27	TRBJ2-6
TGTGCCACCAGCAGAGAGGGGGGGCGGTGGAACTATGGCTACACCTTC	CATSREGGRWNYGYTF	NA	NA	TRBV15	TRBJ1-2
TGTGCCAGTAGATTCCAAGCTGCAGGGTCGCAATCACCCCTCCACTTT	CASRFQAAGSQSPLHF	NA	NA	TRBV19	TRBJ1-6
TGTGCCAGCAGTTACTATCCGGTCATCTCCACAGATACGCAGTATTTT	CASSYYPVISTDTQYF	NA	NA	TRBV6-6	TRBJ2-3
TGTGCCAGCAGTTTTTTAGCGGGAGGACAAGGGCAGTACTTC	CASSFLAGGQGQYF	NA	TRBD2	TRBV27	TRBJ2-7
TGTGCCAGCAGTTTATTGGGGCAGTATAGCAATCAGCCCCAGCATTTT	CASSLLGQYSNQPQHF	NA	NA	TRBV28	TRBJ1-5
TGTGCCAGCAGCTTAGAGGGAGTAGGTAACAATGAGCAGTTCTTC	CASSLEGVGNNEQFF	NA	NA	TRBV11-3	TRBJ2-1
TGTGCCAGCAGTTTAATAGATAGGCCCCAGCATTTT	CASSLIDRPQHF	NA	NA	TRBV28	TRBJ1-5
TGTGCCTGGGGCTCCTGGACATATAATTCACCCCTCCACTTT	CAWGSWTYNSPLHF	NA	NA	TRBV30	TRBJ1-6
TGTGCCAGCAGTCACCGAGGCAGGGGACCTTATGGCTACACCTTC	CASSHRGRGPYGYTF	NA	NA	TRBV6-5	TRBJ1-2
TGTGCCAGCAGCGCCGCGGGGTATGGCTACACCTTC	CASSAAGYGYTF	NA	NA	TRBV9	TRBJ1-2
TGTGCCAGCAGCTTGGACCAACGGGGGGCTAGCTATGGCTACACCTTC	CASSLDQRGASYGYTF	NA	NA	TRBV5-5	TRBJ1-2
TGTGCCAGCAGCTTCCCTCCGGCGGGACAAGCTTTCTTT	CASSFPPAGQAFF	NA	NA	TRBV7-9	TRBJ1-1
TGTGCCAGCAGCCAGGAACCGACAGAAACCTACGAGCAGTACTTC	CASSQEPTETYEQYF	NA	NA	TRBV5-4	TRBJ2-7
TGTGCCAGCAGCTCCGGGACAGGGGTTGACGAGCAGTACTTC	CASSSGTGVDEQYF	NA	TRBD1	TRBV5-4	TRBJ2-7
TGTGCCAGCTCACAAAATACGGAAGAGACCCAGTACTTC	CASSQNTEETQYF	NA	NA	TRBV18	TRBJ2-5
TGCGCCAGCAGCACCACAGGGATCGGTGAAAAACTGTTTTTT	CASSTTGIGEKLFF	NA	NA	TRBV5-1	TRBJ1-4
TGTGCCAGCAGCCAAGATCATCCCAGAATATTCTCTGGGGCCAACGTCCTGACTTTC	CASSQDHPRIFSGANVLTF	NA	NA	TRBV4-2	TRBJ2-6
TGTGCCATCAACGGCGGGTCGAGCTCTGGGGCCAACGTCCTGACTTTC	CAINGGSSSGANVLTF	NA	NA	TRBV10-3	TRBJ2-6
TGTGCCAGTAGTATAGATATAGGACAGGGGGGAGGCACTGAAGCTTTCTTT	CASSIDIGQGGGTEAFF	NA	TRBD1	TRBV19	TRBJ1-1
TGTGCCAGTACTCCCCGGGACAGGGGGAGAAACACCATATATTTT	CASTPRDRGRNTIYF	NA	TRBD1	TRBV19	TRBJ1-3
TGTGCCTGGAGCAGACTAGCGGGGGGGCAAGATACGCAGTATTTT	CAWSRLAGGQDTQYF	NA	TRBD2	TRBV30	TRBJ2-3
TGTGCCACCAGACAGGGGGCAGCTAATGAAAAACTGTTTTTT	CATRQGAANEKLFF	NA	TRBD1	TRBV10-3	TRBJ1-4
TGTGCAAGTCGCCCCAAATCCCGGGACAGCGGGACTAGCGGCTTCAATGAGCAGTTCTTC	CASRPKSRDSGTSGFNEQFF	NA	NA	TRBV12-2	TRBJ2-1
TGTGCCAGCAGTGAACGGGAGAACACTGAAGCTTTCTTT	CASSERENTEAFF	once	NA	TRBV6-1	TRBJ1-1
TGTGCCAGCAGCTTGAGCGGGGGTCCCGGGGAGCTGTTTTTT	CASSLSGGPGELFF	NA	TRBD2	TRBV5-6	TRBJ2-2
TGCGCCAGCAGGGGAGGACTAGCAGCAAGCACAGATACGCAGTATTTT	CASRGGLAASTDTQYF	once	TRBD2	TRBV10-1	TRBJ2-3
TGTGCCTGGAGCGCCTTGAGACCGGGACTGGCGGCGGGCACAGATACGCAGTATTTT	CAWSALRPGLAAGTDTQYF	NA	NA	TRBV30	TRBJ2-3
TGTGCCAGCAGTTCTCGGACAGGGGATCCCTATGGCTACACCTTC	CASSSRTGDPYGYTF	NA	TRBD1	TRBV6-2/TRBV6-3	TRBJ1-2
TGTGCCAGTAACAGGGCTCGGGGCTATGGCTACACCTTC	CASNRARGYGYTF	few	NA	TRBV30	TRBJ1-2
TGTGCCAGCAGACCCAGAGGGTCCGGGGAGCTGTTTTTT	CASRPRGSGELFF	once	NA	TRBV7-8	TRBJ2-2
TGTGCCAGTAGTATTCGTACTGTTGGGCAGGGGGGCACAGATACGCAGTATTTT	CASSIRTVGQGGTDTQYF	NA	TRBD1	TRBV19	TRBJ2-3
TGTGCCAGCTCACCCATGGACAGGAATCAGCCCCAGCATTTT	CASSPMDRNQPQHF	NA	TRBD1	TRBV18	TRBJ1-5
TGTGCCAGCGCACAGGGCGGCAATCAGCCCCAGCATTTT	CASAQGGNQPQHF	NA	NA	TRBV6-5	TRBJ1-5
TGTGCCAGCAGTTTAAGCGGCACCGGGGAGCTGTTTTTT	CASSLSGTGELFF	NA	NA	TRBV28	TRBJ2-2
TGTGCCAGCAGCTTAGCTAGGGGACTCTATGGCTACACCTTC	CASSLARGLYGYTF	NA	NA	TRBV7-2	TRBJ1-2
TGTGCCAGCAGCGAGACAGGGGAGGATACGCAGTATTTT	CASSETGEDTQYF	NA	TRBD1	TRBV12-3/TRBV12-4	TRBJ2-3
TGTGCCAGCAGTCTATGGACTCCCTTGGGCACAGATACGCAGTATTTT	CASSLWTPLGTDTQYF	NA	NA	TRBV27	TRBJ2-3
TGCGCCAGCAGCCAAGAGATTGGGCCAGGGCGAGCTTTCTTT	CASSQEIGPGRAFF	NA	NA	TRBV4-3	TRBJ1-1
TGTGCCAGCAGCTTGGGAAGCGGATACTCCTACGAGCAGTACTTC	CASSLGSGYSYEQYF	NA	NA	TRBV5-4	TRBJ2-7
TGTGCCAGTACCTATTTGGTGCAATGCTCCTACGAGCAGTACTTC	CASTYLVQCSYEQYF	few	NA	TRBV7-3	TRBJ2-7
TGTGCCAGTAGTAGGACTATTGGGAACAATGAGCAGTTCTTC	CASSRTIGNNEQFF	few	NA	TRBV19	TRBJ2-1
TGTGCCAGCAGCTCGGACACCGGGGAGCTGTTTTTT	CASSSDTGELFF	once	NA	TRBV7-2	TRBJ2-2
TGTGCCAGCAGCGACAGGGGAAGCAATCAGCCCCAGCATTTT	CASSDRGSNQPQHF	few	TRBD1	TRBV7-9	TRBJ1-5